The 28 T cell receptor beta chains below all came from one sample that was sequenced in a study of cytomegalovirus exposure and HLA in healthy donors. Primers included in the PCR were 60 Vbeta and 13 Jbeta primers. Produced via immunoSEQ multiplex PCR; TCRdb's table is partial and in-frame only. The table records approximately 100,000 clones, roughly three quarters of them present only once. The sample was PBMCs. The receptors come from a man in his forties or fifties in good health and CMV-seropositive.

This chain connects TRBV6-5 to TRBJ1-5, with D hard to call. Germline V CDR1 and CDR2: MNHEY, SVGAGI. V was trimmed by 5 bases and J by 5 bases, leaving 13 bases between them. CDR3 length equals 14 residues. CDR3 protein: CASSPQAGHQPQHF. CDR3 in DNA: TGTGCCAGCAGTCCCCAGGCCGGCCATCAGCCCCAGCATTTT.

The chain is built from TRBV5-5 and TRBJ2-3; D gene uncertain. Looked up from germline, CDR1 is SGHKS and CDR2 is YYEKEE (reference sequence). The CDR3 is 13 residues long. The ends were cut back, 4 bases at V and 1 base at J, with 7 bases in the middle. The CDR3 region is CASSREGTDTQYF. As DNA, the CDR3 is TGTGCCAGCAGCCGAGAAGGCACAGATACGCAGTATTTT.

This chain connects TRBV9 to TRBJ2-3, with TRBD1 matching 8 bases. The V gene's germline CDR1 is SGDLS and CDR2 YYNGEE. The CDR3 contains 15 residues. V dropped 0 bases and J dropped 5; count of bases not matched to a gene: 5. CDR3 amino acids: CASSVEDRELDTQYF. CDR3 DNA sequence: TGTGCCAGCAGCGTAGAGGACAGGGAGCTAGATACGCAGTATTTT.

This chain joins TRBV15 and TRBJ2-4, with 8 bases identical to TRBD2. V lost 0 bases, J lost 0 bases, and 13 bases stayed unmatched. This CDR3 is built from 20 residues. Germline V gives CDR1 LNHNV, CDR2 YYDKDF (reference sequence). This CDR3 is CATSRDMGALAELAKNIQYF. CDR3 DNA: TGTGCCACCAGCAGAGATATGGGTGCACTAGCGGAACTAGCCAAAAACATTCAGTACTTC.

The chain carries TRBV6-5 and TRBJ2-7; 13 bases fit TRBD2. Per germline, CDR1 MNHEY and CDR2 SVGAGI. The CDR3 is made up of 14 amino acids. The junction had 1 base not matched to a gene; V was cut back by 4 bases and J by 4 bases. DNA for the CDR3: TGTGCCAGCAGTTTGGGACTAGCGGGGTACGAGCAGTACTTC. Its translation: CASSLGLAGYEQYF.

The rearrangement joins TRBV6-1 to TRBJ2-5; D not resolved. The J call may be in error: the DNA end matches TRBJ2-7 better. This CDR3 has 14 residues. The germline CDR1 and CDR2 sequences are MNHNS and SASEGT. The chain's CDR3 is CASSEVGISYEQYF. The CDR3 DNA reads TGTGCCAGCAGTGAGGTCGGTATCTCCTACGAGCAGTACTTC.

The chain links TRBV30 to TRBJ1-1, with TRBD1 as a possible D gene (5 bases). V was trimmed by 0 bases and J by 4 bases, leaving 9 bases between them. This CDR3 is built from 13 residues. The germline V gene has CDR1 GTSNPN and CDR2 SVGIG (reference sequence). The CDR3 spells CAWSVGAATEAFF. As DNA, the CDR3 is TGTGCCTGGAGTGTAGGGGCGGCCACTGAAGCTTTCTTT.

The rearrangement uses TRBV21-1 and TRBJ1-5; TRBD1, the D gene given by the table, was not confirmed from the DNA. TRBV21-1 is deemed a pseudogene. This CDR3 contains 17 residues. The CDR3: CASNLMCGQNSNQPQHF. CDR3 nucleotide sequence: TGTGCCAGCAATTTGATGTGTGGACAGAATAGCAATCAGCCCCAGCATTTT.

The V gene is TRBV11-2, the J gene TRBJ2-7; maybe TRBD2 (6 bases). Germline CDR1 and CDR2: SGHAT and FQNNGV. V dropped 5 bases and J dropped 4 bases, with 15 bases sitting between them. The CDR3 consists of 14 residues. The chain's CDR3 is CASSPVSGVYEQYF. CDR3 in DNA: TGTGCCAGCAGCCCGGTCTCGGGAGTATACGAGCAGTACTTC.

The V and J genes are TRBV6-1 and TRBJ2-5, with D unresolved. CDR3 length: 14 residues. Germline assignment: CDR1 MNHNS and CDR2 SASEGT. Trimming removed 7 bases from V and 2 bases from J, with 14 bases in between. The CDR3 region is CASTPLGPQETQYF. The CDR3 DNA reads TGTGCCAGCACTCCCCTAGGCCCTCAAGAGACCCAGTACTTC.

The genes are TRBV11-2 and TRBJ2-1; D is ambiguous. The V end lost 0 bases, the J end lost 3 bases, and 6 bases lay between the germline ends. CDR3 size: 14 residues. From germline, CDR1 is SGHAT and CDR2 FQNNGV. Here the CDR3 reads CASSLEQFYNEQFF. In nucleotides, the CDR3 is TGTGCCAGCAGCTTAGAACAGTTCTACAATGAGCAGTTCTTC.

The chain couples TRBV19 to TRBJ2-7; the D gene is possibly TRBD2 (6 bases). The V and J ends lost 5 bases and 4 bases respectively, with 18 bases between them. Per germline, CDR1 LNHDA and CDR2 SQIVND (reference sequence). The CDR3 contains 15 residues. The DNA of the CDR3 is TGTGCCAGTAGTGTCCTGGGAGGAGGGATGTACGAGCAGTACTTC. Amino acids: CASSVLGGGMYEQYF.

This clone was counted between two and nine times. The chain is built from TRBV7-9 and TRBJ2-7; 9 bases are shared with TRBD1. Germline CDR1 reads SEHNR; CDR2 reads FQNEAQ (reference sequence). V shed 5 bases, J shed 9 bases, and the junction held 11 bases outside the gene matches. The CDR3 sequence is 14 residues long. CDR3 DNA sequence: TGTGCCAGCAGCCTCGGGACAGGGAACGTTGGGCAGTACTTC. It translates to CASSLGTGNVGQYF.

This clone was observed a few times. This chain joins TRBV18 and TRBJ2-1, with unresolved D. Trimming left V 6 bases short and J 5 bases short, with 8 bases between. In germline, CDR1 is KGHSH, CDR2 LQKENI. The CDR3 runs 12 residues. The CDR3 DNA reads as TGTGCCAGCTCGCTATCTAACAATGAGCAGTTCTTC. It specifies CASSLSNNEQFF.

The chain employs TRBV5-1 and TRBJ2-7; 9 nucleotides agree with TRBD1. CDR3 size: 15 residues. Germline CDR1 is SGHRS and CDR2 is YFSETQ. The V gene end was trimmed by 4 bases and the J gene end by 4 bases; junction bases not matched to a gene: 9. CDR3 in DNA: TGCGCCAGCAGCGAAATACAGGGGGCATCTTACGAGCAGTACTTC. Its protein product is CASSEIQGASYEQYF.

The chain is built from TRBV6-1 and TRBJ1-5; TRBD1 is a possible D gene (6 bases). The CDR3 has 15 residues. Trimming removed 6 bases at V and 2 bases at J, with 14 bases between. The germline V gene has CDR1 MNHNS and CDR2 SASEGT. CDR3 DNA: TGTGCCAGCAGCTTGACAGGAATCGGCAATCAGCCCCAGCATTTT. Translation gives CASSLTGIGNQPQHF.

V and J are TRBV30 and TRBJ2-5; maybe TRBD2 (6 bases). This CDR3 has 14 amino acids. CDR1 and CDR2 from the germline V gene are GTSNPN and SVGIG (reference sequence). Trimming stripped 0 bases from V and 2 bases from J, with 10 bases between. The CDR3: CAWSVGGKQETQYF. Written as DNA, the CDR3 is TGTGCCTGGAGTGTCGGCGGGAAACAAGAGACCCAGTACTTC.

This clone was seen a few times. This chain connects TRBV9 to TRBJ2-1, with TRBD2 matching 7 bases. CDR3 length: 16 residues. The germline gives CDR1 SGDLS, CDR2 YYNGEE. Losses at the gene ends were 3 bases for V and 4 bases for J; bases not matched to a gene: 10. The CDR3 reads CASSAGEGGGYNEQFF. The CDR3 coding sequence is TGTGCCAGCAGCGCCGGGGAGGGAGGAGGGTACAATGAGCAGTTCTTC.

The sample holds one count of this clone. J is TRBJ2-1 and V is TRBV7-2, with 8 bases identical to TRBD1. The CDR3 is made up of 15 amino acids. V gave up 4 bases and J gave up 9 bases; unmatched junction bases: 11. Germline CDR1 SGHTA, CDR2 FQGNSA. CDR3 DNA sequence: TGTGCCAGCAGCTCACCCGAGGACAGGGTCAGTGAGCAGTTCTTC. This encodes CASSSPEDRVSEQFF.

This chain's CDR3 is CASSVGLAPSYEQYF. The CDR3 DNA reads TGTGCCAGCAGCGTTGGACTAGCTCCCTCCTACGAGCAGTACTTC. The chain is built from TRBV27 and TRBJ2-7; the match to TRBD2 covers 8 bases. The CDR3 is 15 residues long. The germline V gene encodes CDR1 MNHEY and CDR2 SMNVEV (reference sequence). J was trimmed by 0 bases and V by 6 bases; bases with no gene match: 7.

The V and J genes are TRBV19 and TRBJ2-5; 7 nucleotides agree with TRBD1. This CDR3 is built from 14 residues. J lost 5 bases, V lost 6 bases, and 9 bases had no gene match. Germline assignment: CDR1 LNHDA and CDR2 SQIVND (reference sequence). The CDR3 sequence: CASSMVTGRETQYF. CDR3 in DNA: TGTGCCAGTAGCATGGTGACAGGGCGGGAGACCCAGTACTTC.

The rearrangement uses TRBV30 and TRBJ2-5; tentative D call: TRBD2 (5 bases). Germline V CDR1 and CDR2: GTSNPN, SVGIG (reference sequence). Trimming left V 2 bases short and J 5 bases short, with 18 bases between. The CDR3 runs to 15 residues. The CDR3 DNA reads TGTGCCTGGAGTCCAACACCACGGGGTGAGGAGACCCAGTACTTC. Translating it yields CAWSPTPRGEETQYF.

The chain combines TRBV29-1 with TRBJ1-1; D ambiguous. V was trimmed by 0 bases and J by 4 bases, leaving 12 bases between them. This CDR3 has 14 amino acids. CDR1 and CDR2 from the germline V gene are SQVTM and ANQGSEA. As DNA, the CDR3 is TGCAGCGTTGAAGATCAGGAGGGAGGCACTGAAGCTTTCTTT. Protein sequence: CSVEDQEGGTEAFF. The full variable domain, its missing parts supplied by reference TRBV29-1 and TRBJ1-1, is SAVISQKPSRDICQRGTSLTIQCQVDSQVTMMFWYRQQPGQSLTLIATANQGSEATYESGFVIDKFPISRPNLTFSTLTVSNMSPEDSSIYLCSVEDQEGGTEAFFGQGTRLTVV.

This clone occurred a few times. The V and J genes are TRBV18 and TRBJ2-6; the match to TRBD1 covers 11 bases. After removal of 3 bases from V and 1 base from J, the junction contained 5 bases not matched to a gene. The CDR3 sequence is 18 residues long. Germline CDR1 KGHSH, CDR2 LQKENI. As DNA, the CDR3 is TGTGCCAGCTCACCTAGGACAGGGGGCGCGTCTGGGGCCAACGTCCTGACTTTC. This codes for CASSPRTGGASGANVLTF.

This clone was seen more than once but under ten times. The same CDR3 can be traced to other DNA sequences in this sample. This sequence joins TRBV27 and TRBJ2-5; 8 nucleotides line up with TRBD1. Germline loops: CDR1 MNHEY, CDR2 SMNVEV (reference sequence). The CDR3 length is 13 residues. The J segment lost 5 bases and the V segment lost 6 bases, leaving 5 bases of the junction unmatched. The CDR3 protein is CASSYGQGETQYF. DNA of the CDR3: TGTGCCAGCAGCTACGGACAGGGCGAGACCCAGTACTTC.

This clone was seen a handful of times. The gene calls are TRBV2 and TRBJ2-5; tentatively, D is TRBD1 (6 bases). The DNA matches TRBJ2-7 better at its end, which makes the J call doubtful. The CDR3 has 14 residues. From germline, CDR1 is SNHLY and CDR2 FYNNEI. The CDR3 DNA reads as TGTGCCAGCAGTGAACAGGGGACACTCTACGAGCAGTACTTC. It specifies CASSEQGTLYEQYF.

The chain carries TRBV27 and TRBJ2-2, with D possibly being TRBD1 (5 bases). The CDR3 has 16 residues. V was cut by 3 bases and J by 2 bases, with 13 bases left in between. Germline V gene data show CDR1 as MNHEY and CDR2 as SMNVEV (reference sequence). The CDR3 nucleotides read TGTGCCAGCAGTTTCGCCGCGGACACAAACACCGGGGAGCTGTTTTTT. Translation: CASSFAADTNTGELFF.

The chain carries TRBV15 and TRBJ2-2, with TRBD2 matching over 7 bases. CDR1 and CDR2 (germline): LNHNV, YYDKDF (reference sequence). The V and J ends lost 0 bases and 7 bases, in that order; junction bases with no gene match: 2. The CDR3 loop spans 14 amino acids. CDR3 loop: CATSRDRGGGELFF. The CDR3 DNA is TGTGCCACCAGCAGAGATCGCGGGGGCGGGGAGCTGTTTTTT. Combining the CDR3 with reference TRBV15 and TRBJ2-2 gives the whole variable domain DAMVIQNPRYQVTQFGKPVTLSCSQTLNHNVMYWYQQKSSQAPKLLFHYYDKDFNNEADTPDNFQSRRPNTSFCFLDIRSPGLGDTAMYLCATSRDRGGGELFFGEGSRLTVL.